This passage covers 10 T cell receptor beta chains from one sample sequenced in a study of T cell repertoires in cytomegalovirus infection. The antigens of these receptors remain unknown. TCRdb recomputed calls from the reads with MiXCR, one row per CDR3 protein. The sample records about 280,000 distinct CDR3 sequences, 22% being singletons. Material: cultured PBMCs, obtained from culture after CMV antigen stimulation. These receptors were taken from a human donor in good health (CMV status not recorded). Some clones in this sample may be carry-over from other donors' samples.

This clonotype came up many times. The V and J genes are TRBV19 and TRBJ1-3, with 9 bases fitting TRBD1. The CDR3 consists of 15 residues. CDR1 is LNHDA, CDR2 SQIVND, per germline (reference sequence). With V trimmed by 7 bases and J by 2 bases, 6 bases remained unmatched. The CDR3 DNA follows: TGTGCCAGTACCTCCGGGACAGGGACTGGAAACACCATATATTTT. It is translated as CASTSGTGTGNTIYF.

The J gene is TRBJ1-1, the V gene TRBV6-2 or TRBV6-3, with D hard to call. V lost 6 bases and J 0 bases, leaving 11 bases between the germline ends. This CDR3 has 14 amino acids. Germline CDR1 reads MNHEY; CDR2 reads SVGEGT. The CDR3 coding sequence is TGTGCCAGCAGGGAAATTACCATGAACACTGAAGCTTTCTTT. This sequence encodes CASREITMNTEAFF.

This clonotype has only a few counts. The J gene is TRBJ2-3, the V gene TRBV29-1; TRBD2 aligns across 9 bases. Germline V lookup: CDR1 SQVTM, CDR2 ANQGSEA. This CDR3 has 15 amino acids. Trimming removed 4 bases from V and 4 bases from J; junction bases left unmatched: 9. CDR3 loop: CSVGFISGRADTQYF. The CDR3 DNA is TGCAGCGTTGGATTTATTAGCGGGAGAGCAGATACGCAGTATTTT.

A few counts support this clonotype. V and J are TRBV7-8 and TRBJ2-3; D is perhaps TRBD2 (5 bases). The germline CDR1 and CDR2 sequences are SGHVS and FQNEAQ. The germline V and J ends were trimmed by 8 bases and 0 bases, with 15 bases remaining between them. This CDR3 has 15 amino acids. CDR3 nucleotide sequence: TGTGCCAGCGAAAAAGCGGCCCCTAGCACAGATACGCAGTATTTT. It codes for CASEKAAPSTDTQYF.

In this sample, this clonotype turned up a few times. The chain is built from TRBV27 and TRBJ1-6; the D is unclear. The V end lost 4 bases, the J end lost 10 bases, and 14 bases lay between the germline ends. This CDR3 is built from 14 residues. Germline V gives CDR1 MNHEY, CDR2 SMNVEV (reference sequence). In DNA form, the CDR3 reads TGTGCCAGCAGTTCAGCGGGAGGAAACTCACCCCTCCACTTT. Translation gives CASSSAGGNSPLHF.

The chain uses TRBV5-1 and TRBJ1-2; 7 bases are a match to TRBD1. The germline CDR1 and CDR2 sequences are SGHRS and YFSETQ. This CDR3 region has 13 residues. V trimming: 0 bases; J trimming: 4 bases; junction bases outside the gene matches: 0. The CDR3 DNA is TGCGCCAGCAGCTTGGAGGGGGCCTATGGCTACACCTTC. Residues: CASSLEGAYGYTF.

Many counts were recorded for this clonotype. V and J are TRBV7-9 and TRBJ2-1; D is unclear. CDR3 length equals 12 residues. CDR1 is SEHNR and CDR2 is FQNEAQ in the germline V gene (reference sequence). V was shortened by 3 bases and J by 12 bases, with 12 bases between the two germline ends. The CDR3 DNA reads TGTGCCAGCAGCTTCCGGCCCCCCCGGCAGTTCTTC. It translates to CASSFRPPRQFF. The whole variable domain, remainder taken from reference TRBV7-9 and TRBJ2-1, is DTGVSQNPRHKITKRGQNVTFRCDPISEHNRLYWYRQTLGQGPEFLTYFQNEAQLEKSRLLSDRFSAERPKGSFSTLEIQRTEQGDSAMYLCASSFRPPRQFFGPGTRLTVL.

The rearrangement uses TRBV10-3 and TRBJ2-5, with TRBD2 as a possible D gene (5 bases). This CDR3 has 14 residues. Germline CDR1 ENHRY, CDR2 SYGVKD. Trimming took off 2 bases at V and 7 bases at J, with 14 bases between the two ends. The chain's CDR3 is CAISERRTSGTQYF. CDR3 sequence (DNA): TGTGCCATCAGTGAGCGTCGGACTTCAGGGACCCAGTACTTC.

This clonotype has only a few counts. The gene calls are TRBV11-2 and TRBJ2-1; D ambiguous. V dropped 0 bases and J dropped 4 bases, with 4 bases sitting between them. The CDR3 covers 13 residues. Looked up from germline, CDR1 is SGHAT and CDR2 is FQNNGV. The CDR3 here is CASSLDPYNEQFF. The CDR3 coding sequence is TGTGCCAGCAGCTTAGATCCGTACAATGAGCAGTTCTTC.

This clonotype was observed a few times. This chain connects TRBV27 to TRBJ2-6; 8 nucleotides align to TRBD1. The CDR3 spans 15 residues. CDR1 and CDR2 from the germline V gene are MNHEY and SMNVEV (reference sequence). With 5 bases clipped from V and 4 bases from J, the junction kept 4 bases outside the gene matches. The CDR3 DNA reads TGTGCCAGCAGTGGACAGGGCTACGGGGCCAACGTCCTGACTTTC. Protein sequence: CASSGQGYGANVLTF.